This entry is about one T cell receptor (beta chain). This table comes from immunoSEQ multiplex PCR, and its TCRdb copy is limited to in-frame clones, with some not included. The data show about 130,000 clones, around 93% seen once. These data belong to a study of T cell responses to AZD1222 COVID-19 vaccine. Trimming removed 3 bases at V and 7 bases at J, with 9 bases between. CDR1 and CDR2 from the germline V gene are SNHLY and FYNNEI. This CDR3 has 13 residues. The material sequenced was peripheral blood, taken 28 days after the second AZD1222 dose. The genes are TRBV2 and TRBJ1-4; D is undetermined. The TCR was taken from an adult who received the AZD1222 COVID-19 vaccine. CDR3 loop: CASSDHVVEKLFF. As DNA, the CDR3 is TGTGCCAGCAGTGATCACGTCGTTGAAAAACTGTTTTTT.